What follows is one T cell receptor beta chain and its context. Its antigen is still unknown. Per-base quality was not reported, and no clone a single base away is much larger than it. The data originate from a study of cytomegalovirus exposure and HLA in healthy donors listed by TCRdb under 2017. The study in broad terms: According to an earlier analysis of several hundred of the donors, 150 million to 200 million T cells yielded 117 million unique TCR beta sequences and 276 Gb of sequence data. An early release covering just under 650 HLA-typed donors comprised about 300 gigabases of sequencing data and approximately 85 million unique TCR sequences. The genetic ancestry cluster associated with self-reported Caucasian donors included roughly four fifths of the 350 to 500 genotyped donors. The aim of the study was to test whether cataloging public T cell receptors could identify signatures of past pathogen exposure. Using immunosequencing, the study profiled T cell repertoires from about 620 subjects and related those repertoires to cytomegalovirus serostatus. Besides the first cohort of 550 to 750 subjects, a separate validation cohort made up of some 110 different subjects was used. The study combined high-throughput TCR immunosequencing, statistical association of individual TCRs with disease status, and machine learning to predict cytomegalovirus infection status. A later analysis re-analyzed previously published TCR beta repertoires from 600 to 850 donors and added high-resolution HLA genotyping to study TCR occurrence patterns. Rather than using new phenotypic data, the later analysis identified candidate immune exposures from TCR beta sequences and from how often those sequences occurred across donors. An earlier analysis of some 500 of the donors applied high-throughput TCR beta sequencing to assess whether each TCR beta V gene segment acted as functional or pseudogenic. Donor age, sex, ethnicity and CMV serostatus were compiled alongside the repertoire data. A later genetic analysis used genome-wide SNP genotypes for about three fifths of the roughly 700 donors, treating that subset as a discovery cohort. All discovery cohort repertoires had been generated using a single sequencing platform. HLA typing covered class I and class II loci at four-digit resolution. The number of typed donors differed by locus: about 620-630 for A, B, C, DRB1 and DQB1; approximately 520 for DQA1; 606 for DPA1; and approximately 450 for DPB1. Because of strong linkage in the cohort, four or five DR-DQ haplotypes were treated as single units for association and clustering. Across under 500 genotyped donors of the cohort, an average of about 240,000 unique TCR beta nucleotide sequences per donor were sequenced, and about a sixth of those sequences were non-productive.

There are 14 amino acids in the CDR3, from cysteine to phenylalanine inclusive. The sequence is cut down to CDR3 DNA, 42 bases in frame from base 1. Trimming removed 1 base from V and 5 bases from J; the gene matches leave 0 bases unexplained. CDR1 and CDR2 (LGHNA, YNFKEQ) derive from the germline V gene. The library was produced with the immunoSEQ multiplex PCR assay. For the multiplex PCR, a mixture combining 60 forward primers for TCR Vbeta segments and 13 reverse primers for TCR Jbeta segments was used. The CDR3 region of rearranged TCR beta genes was amplified from genomic DNA by a multiplex PCR assay. The amplified TCR beta libraries were sequenced on the Illumina HiSeq System as 87-base-pair reads. The study's own analysis went as follows. A later analysis tallied around 82 million unique TCR beta chains across the 610 or so repertoires, and about 10 million of those chains were shared by two or more donors. To remove PCR and sequencing errors, raw reads were error-corrected and collapsed into unique sequences using a nearest-neighbor algorithm that merged closely related sequences. V, D and J gene segments were assigned by aligning CDR3 sequences to IMGT reference sequences. For a sequence to be retained, at least a six-nucleotide match to both a V gene segment and a J gene segment was required. Rearrangements were called productive when the CDR3 lacked stop codons and stayed in frame with V and J; all others were non-productive. CDR3 was defined according to IMGT convention as the region running from the second conserved V-encoded cysteine to the conserved J-encoded phenylalanine. Sequences without an unambiguous match to a single V gene segment were excluded from the earlier analysis of almost 600 of the donors. An earlier analysis of under 750 of the donors called V segments functional above 56.7% productive rearrangements and segregating when the between-donor standard deviation exceeded 5%. A statistical classification framework was developed to diagnose cytomegalovirus status using the catalog of TCR beta chain sequences. V and J gene assignment, in a later analysis, came from comparing TCR nucleotide sequences with IMGT/GENE-DB human TR gene sequences. Using the TCRdist pipeline, a later analysis assigned CDR3 sequences along with most-parsimonious VDJ recombination scenarios. A later analysis defined each TCR beta chain by its CDR3 amino acid sequence plus V-gene family, and excluded reads lacking a unique V-gene family. As a way to deal with suspected cross-contamination and a sequencing artifact, a later analysis dropped hundreds of nucleotide sequences that were highly shared and had low generation probability. In a later analysis, a clonal expansion index was calculated for each public chain from normalized within-repertoire ranks of inferred template counts. A later analysis computed generation probabilities with a VDJ recombination model fitted to out-of-frame rearrangements, and checked the results against IGoR. In a later analysis, TCR-TCR, TCR-HLA and TCR-CMV co-occurrence was scored with hypergeometric tests, and a repertoire-size bias correction was applied to TCR pairs. A later analysis estimated false discovery rates by permuting HLA or CMV assignments 20 times. In a later analysis, co-occurring TCRs were grouped using DBSCAN, with TCRdist sequence similarity added in when clustering inside HLA-allele-positive subsets. Repertoires with fewer than 30,000 or more than 120,000 public chains, plus five repertoires with anomalous nucleotide sharing, were excluded from co-occurrence clustering. TCRdb provides this immuneACCESS table in a form limited to in-frame rearrangements. Some clones are lacking; in checked studies, under half of them reflect an unresolved V gene, and why the rest are absent is not known. Clone size and the V and J calls come from that table; the DNA yielded D and trimming. In this sample the table shows about 170,000 clones, less than 75% of which occur a single time. More than 1.3% of the sample is taken by the ten largest.

The cohort comprised 710 or so healthy bone marrow donors. All cohort members were sampled while nominally healthy, although unrecorded immune exposures were likely present. The donor tested CMV seronegative and was one of the 352 seronegative cohort members. Every donor gave a peripheral blood sample, and the peripheral blood mononuclear cells from that sample were used for TCR beta sequencing. Genomic DNA extraction from the blood cell samples was performed with the Qiagen DNeasy Blood Extraction Kit. Overall study outcomes, separate from this receptor: According to the authors, the approach could potentially be generalized to other disease states and immunological phenotypes. In both the original and validation cohorts, the classifier was reported to diagnose cytomegalovirus status with high specificity and sensitivity. According to a later analysis, TCR association rates differed among HLA loci, with DRB1 alleles showing the most associated TCRs and HLA-C alleles showing the fewest. CMV serostatus was the only immune exposure information available for the cohort. Strong co-occurrence of HLA alleles, especially DR and DQ, made assigning TCR associations to individual alleles difficult. Roughly uniform sequencing depth across donors was assumed in presence/absence analyses, although this assumption may not hold. In this cohort, only TCR beta chains were sequenced, and detectable features were limited by the absence of alpha or paired-chain data. The study listed approximately 150 TCR beta chains as associated with cytomegalovirus. A later analysis reported that several top co-occurrence clusters appeared linked to parvovirus B19, influenza, CMV and Epstein-Barr virus. Correlated functional status among segregating V segments might be attributable to linkage disequilibrium, but an unknown experimental factor could not be ruled out. A later analysis found that most CMV-associated TCR beta chains appeared HLA-restricted, with HLA associations seemingly driven largely by CMV exposure. Because counts were too low, roughly 17 rarely observed V segments, including chromosome 9 orphons, were left out of the earlier analysis of 500 to 650 of the donors. Some IMGT-functional V segments, including TRBV6-2 and TRBV6-3, could not be distinguished by the 87-base-pair reads and were therefore excluded. At a false discovery rate of 0.05, a later analysis linked approximately 18,000 TCR beta sequences to specific HLA alleles. In a later genetic analysis, a missense DCLRE1C variant was associated with V-gene and J-gene trimming of TCR beta chains, and the association was replicated in an independent cohort. Three of the identified cytomegalovirus-associated TCR beta chains were confirmed in vitro to be specific for cytomegalovirus antigens. A cluster of highly shared sequence variants was judged likely to represent a technical artifact of the sequencing pipeline. In an earlier analysis of approximately 600 of the donors, most TCR beta V segments were observed in productive rearrangements about 87% or about 30% of the time, broadly matching IMGT annotations. Because HLA typing was unavailable for some donors at each locus, only the typed subset was used in association tests. Compared with equally common non-associated chains, HLA-associated TCR beta chains in a later analysis were more clonally expanded and had lower generation probabilities. A further reported finding was that TCR beta sequences accurately predicted the HLA-A and HLA-B alleles for most subjects in the first cohort. According to a later genetic analysis, donors in an Asian-associated ancestry cluster had fewer N-insertions in productive TCRs than the roughly 700-donor mean. Across donors, most TCR sequences were observed very rarely, whereas some public TCRs were present in many individuals.

The rearranged segments are TRBV4-2 and TRBJ1-5, and 9 bases in between align with TRBD1. This TCR came from a girl aged 5 to 17 in good health and CMV-seronegative. Sequenced input: PBMCs. The CDR3 has the sequence CASSQGTGDQPQHF. Here is the DNA: TGTGCCAGCAGCCAAGGGACAGGGGATCAGCCCCAGCATTTT.